A single sample gave rise to the 19 T cell receptor beta chains below, sequenced in a study of shared clonotypes between healthy human individuals. Sequencing was performed with immunoSEQ multiplex PCR; in TCRdb, only in-frame clones are kept and a portion is missing. The data contain about 2.2 million clones, around 93% of them seen just once; the ten biggest clones take up 1.5% to 2%. CD45RO negativity and positive selection for CCR7 defined naive CD8 cells, a population that excluded terminally differentiated effector memory CD45RA+ cells. The sequencing sample was made of naive CD8+ T cells from PBMCs. All receptors come from a man aged 18 to 30 in good health. Some clones in this sample may be carry-over from other donors' samples.

This clone showed up just once. This chain links TRBV27 with TRBJ2-1; 13 positions agree with TRBD2. Germline V lookup: CDR1 MNHEY, CDR2 SMNVEV (reference sequence). There are 14 residues in the CDR3. V was clipped by 4 bases and J by 10 bases; unmatched bases: 4. The CDR3 loop is CASSSGLAGAEQFF. The CDR3 DNA reads TGTGCCAGCAGTTCCGGACTAGCGGGGGCCGAGCAGTTCTTC.

The chain employs TRBV7-2 and TRBJ2-1; 11 nucleotides line up with TRBD2. The V gene end was trimmed by 1 base and the J gene end by 2 bases; junction bases not matched to a gene: 4. The CDR3 covers 17 residues. Germline V gives CDR1 SGHTA, CDR2 FQGNSA. CDR3 protein: CASSLDPGLAAYNEQFF. CDR3 in DNA: TGTGCCAGCAGCTTAGATCCGGGACTAGCGGCCTACAATGAGCAGTTCTTC. The variable domain in full, completed from reference TRBV7-2 and TRBJ2-1, reads GAGVSQSPSNKVTEKGKDVELRCDPISGHTALYWYRQSLGQGLEFLIYFQGNSAPDKSGLPSDRFSAERTGGSVSTLTIQRTQQEDSAVYLCASSLDPGLAAYNEQFFGPGTRLTVL.

The J gene is TRBJ1-1, the V gene TRBV7-2; D is ambiguous. Germline V gene lookup returns CDR1 SGHTA and CDR2 FQGNSA. This CDR3 is 13 amino acids long. V shed 4 bases and J shed 4 bases, with 10 bases lying between them. CDR3 loop: CASSWTSATEAFF. The CDR3 DNA reads as TGTGCCAGCAGCTGGACTTCGGCCACTGAAGCTTTCTTT. The variable domain in full, completed from reference TRBV7-2 and TRBJ1-1, reads GAGVSQSPSNKVTEKGKDVELRCDPISGHTALYWYRQSLGQGLEFLIYFQGNSAPDKSGLPSDRFSAERTGGSVSTLTIQRTQQEDSAVYLCASSWTSATEAFFGQGTRLTVV.

As for this clone: The identical CDR3 is also encoded by other nucleotide sequences in the sample. The genes are TRBV9 and TRBJ2-5, with 7 bases fitting TRBD1. V shed 0 bases and J 1 base; nucleotides not matched to a gene: 3. The length of the CDR3 is 15 residues. In germline, CDR1 is SGDLS, CDR2 YYNGEE. The CDR3 sequence is CASSVGGGPQETQYF. CDR3 sequence (DNA): TGTGCCAGCAGCGTAGGAGGGGGCCCCCAAGAGACCCAGTACTTC.

The chain recombines TRBV28 with TRBJ1-5, with D possibly TRBD1 on 6 matching bases. The CDR3 length is 15 residues. Germline V gene lookup returns CDR1 MDHEN and CDR2 SYDVKM. Trimming removed 1 base from V and 4 bases from J, with 11 bases in between. CDR3 residues: CASSLSPDRNQPQHF. Here the CDR3 DNA reads TGTGCCAGCAGTTTATCCCCGGACAGAAATCAGCCCCAGCATTTT.

V is TRBV27 and J is TRBJ1-2, with 10 bases matching TRBD1. V shed 0 bases, J shed 8 bases, and the junction held 6 bases outside the gene matches. CDR3 length equals 15 residues. CDR1 and CDR2 from the germline V gene are MNHEY and SMNVEV (reference sequence). CDR3 nucleotide sequence: TGTGCCAGCAGTTTATCGGGACAGGGGTTTGGGGGCTACACCTTC. As protein: CASSLSGQGFGGYTF.

V is TRBV9 and J is TRBJ2-3; D is perhaps TRBD1 (6 bases). V was cut by 0 bases and J by 4 bases, with 21 bases left in between. This CDR3 has 18 amino acids. Germline values: CDR1 SGDLS, CDR2 YYNGEE. CDR3 DNA sequence: TGTGCCAGCAGCGTAGTAGAGAGTCCCAGGGGCCCATCAGATACGCAGTATTTT. Translation: CASSVVESPRGPSDTQYF.

There are a few counts of this clone. The CDR3 DNA follows: TGTGCCAGCAGGGTCTACATTGCGGGCACTGAAGCTTTCTTT. This sequence encodes CASRVYIAGTEAFF. J is TRBJ1-1 and V is TRBV27; D gene unclear. Per the germline V gene, CDR1 is MNHEY and CDR2 is SMNVEV (reference sequence). The V gene lost 6 bases and the J gene lost 4 bases, with 15 bases spanning the gap. The CDR3 sequence is 14 residues long.

The sample holds one count of this clone. The chain combines TRBV28 with TRBJ2-3; 9 bases match TRBD2. J gave up 4 bases and V 3 bases, and 5 bases lay outside the gene matches. There are 15 residues in the CDR3. Germline-derived CDR1 and CDR2 are MDHEN and SYDVKM. CDR3 nucleotide sequence: TGTGCCAGCAGTTTCGGGCGGGAGGGATCAGATACGCAGTATTTT. Residues: CASSFGREGSDTQYF.

V is TRBV21-1 and J is TRBJ2-3. TRBV21-1 is a documented pseudogene. The CDR3 is 15 amino acids. CDR3 DNA: TGTGCCAGCAGCAAAGCACGGGACAGCACAGATACGCAGTATTTT. This gives the protein CASSKARDSTDTQYF.

The rearrangement links TRBV10-3 to TRBJ2-7; TRBD1 matches 12 bases. CDR1 ENHRY and CDR2 SYGVKD come from the germline V gene. The CDR3 contains 14 residues. V shed 7 bases and J 7 bases; nucleotides not matched to a gene: 8. The DNA of the CDR3 is TGTGCCATCATGGTCGGGACAGGGGGCATAGAGCAGTACTTC. Translating gives CAIMVGTGGIEQYF.

The chain employs TRBV27 and TRBJ2-5, with D tentatively TRBD1 (7 bases). V gave up 0 bases and J gave up 0 bases, with 11 bases separating them. Germline-derived CDR1 and CDR2 are MNHEY and SMNVEV (reference sequence). The CDR3 is made up of 16 amino acids. CDR3 sequence reads: CASSLSPGGNQETQYF. The CDR3 DNA sequence: TGTGCCAGCAGTTTATCGCCAGGGGGGAACCAAGAGACCCAGTACTTC.

For the CDR3, the DNA is TGTGCCAGCAGCTCAACAGGAATCTCTCTATATGGCTACACCTTC. This translates into CASSSTGISLYGYTF. V and J are TRBV5-6 and TRBJ1-2, with a tentative D call TRBD1 (5 bases). V was clipped by 3 bases and J by 5 bases, with 17 bases between them. This CDR3 is built from 15 residues. Germline values: CDR1 SGHDT, CDR2 YYEEEE.

CDR3 DNA: TGTGCCAGCTCAACTCCGGGACGCCCCAGGGAAAAGACCCAGTACTTC. This encodes CASSTPGRPREKTQYF. The rearrangement uses TRBV18 and TRBJ2-5; D may match TRBD1 or TRBD2 (5 bases each). Deletions cut 5 bases from V and 6 bases from J, with 22 bases between. CDR3 size: 16 residues. The germline V gene has CDR1 KGHSH and CDR2 LQKENI.

This chain uses TRBV28 with TRBJ1-1; D not certain. The V end was cut by 5 bases, the J end by 1 base, with 8 bases between. CDR3 size: 13 residues. CDR1 and CDR2 (germline): MDHEN, SYDVKM. The CDR3 DNA is TGTGCCAGCAGTGAACAACCGAACACTGAAGCTTTCTTT. This sequence encodes CASSEQPNTEAFF.

This clone is a singleton in its sample. The gene calls are TRBV9 and TRBJ2-2; 7 nucleotides match TRBD2. CDR1 and CDR2 (germline): SGDLS, YYNGEE. Trimming took 3 bases from V and 3 from J; bases not matched to a gene: 14. The CDR3 is made up of 18 amino acids. The CDR3 spells CASSDPVLGSGYTGELFF. CDR3 DNA: TGTGCCAGCAGCGACCCCGTTTTGGGTAGCGGGTACACCGGGGAGCTGTTTTTT.

This chain links TRBV2 with TRBJ2-7; no firm D call. CDR3 length: 16 amino acids. Germline lookup yields CDR1 SNHLY and CDR2 FYNNEI. V was clipped by 1 base and J by 3 bases, with 16 bases between them. DNA of the CDR3: TGTGCCAGCAGTGAAGTAGGGATTGAGACTGTCTACGAGCAGTACTTC. This translates into CASSEVGIETVYEQYF.

CDR3 loop: CASSQDRAAEQYF. CDR3 nucleotide sequence: TGCGCCAGCAGCCAAGACAGGGCGGCCGAGCAGTACTTC. The V gene is TRBV4-1, the J gene TRBJ2-7; D is possibly TRBD1 (5 bases). The CDR3 consists of 13 residues. From germline, CDR1 is MGHRA and CDR2 YSYEKL. V shed 0 bases and J shed 6 bases, with 9 bases lying between them.

This chain links TRBV27 with TRBJ2-1; D gene ambiguous. CDR3 length: 17 residues. Germline V gives CDR1 MNHEY, CDR2 SMNVEV (reference sequence). Deletions cut 2 bases from V and 0 bases from J, with 14 bases between. The CDR3 DNA is TGTGCCAGCAGTTTACCCCCAGCCCTAAGCTCCTACAATGAGCAGTTCTTC. Protein product: CASSLPPALSSYNEQFF.